This entry lists 26 T cell receptor beta chains sequenced from one sample in a study of cytomegalovirus exposure and HLA in healthy donors. 13 Jbeta primers and 60 Vbeta primers were used for the PCR. TCRdb keeps only in-frame clones here, not all; method: immunoSEQ multiplex PCR. The sample lists roughly 160,000 clones, approximately 80% occurring once. The sequenced sample was PBMCs. The source is a male donor in good health and CMV-seronegative.

This clone was counted a single time. The V call is TRBV29-1, the J call TRBJ1-3; a weak D match, TRBD1 (6 bases). The germline V gene encodes CDR1 SQVTM and CDR2 ANQGSEA. The CDR3 consists of 14 residues. Trimming removed 2 bases at V and 4 bases at J, with 12 bases between. The DNA for the CDR3 is TGCAGCGTTGAACTCCCAGGGGAAGGAAACACCATATATTTT. Amino acid sequence: CSVELPGEGNTIYF.

This clone was picked up a small number of times. The chain joins TRBV6-5 to TRBJ1-1, with a tentative D call TRBD1 (6 bases). Deletions cut 8 bases from V and 8 bases from J, with 12 bases between. The germline CDR1 and CDR2 sequences are MNHEY and SVGAGI. CDR3 size: 11 residues. The CDR3, as DNA: TGTGCCAGCGGCCGACAGGACGAAGCTTTCTTT. Its protein product is CASGRQDEAFF.

The chain couples TRBV4-1 to TRBJ2-2; 7 bases are a match to TRBD2. V dropped 1 base and J dropped 6; count of bases not matched to a gene: 5. The CDR3 consists of 15 residues. Germline assignment: CDR1 MGHRA and CDR2 YSYEKL. The CDR3 sequence: CASSQGEGRAGELFF. CDR3 in DNA: TGCGCCAGCAGCCAAGGGGAAGGGAGGGCCGGGGAGCTGTTTTTT.

This chain links TRBV27 with TRBJ2-7; maybe TRBD2 (6 bases). The CDR3 is 15 amino acids. V gave up 5 bases and J gave up 2 bases, with 16 bases separating them. CDR1 and CDR2 from the germline V gene are MNHEY and SMNVEV (reference sequence). Here the CDR3 DNA reads TGTGCCAGCAGTCCCATCCCCGGGAGCGCCTACGAGCAGTACTTC. It is translated as CASSPIPGSAYEQYF.

This clone has just one count. CDR3 sequence reads: CASSPNVLNTEAFF. CDR3 bases: TGTGCCAGCAGCCCCAATGTGTTGAACACTGAAGCTTTCTTT. The genes are TRBV27 and TRBJ1-1; D is uncertain. The CDR3 is 14 residues long. CDR1 is MNHEY and CDR2 is SMNVEV in the germline V gene (reference sequence). V dropped 6 bases and J dropped 0 bases, with 11 bases sitting between them.

The chain carries TRBV4-2 and TRBJ2-1; no clear D gene. The CDR3 sequence is 15 residues long. CDR1 LGHNA and CDR2 YNFKEQ come from the germline V gene. The V gene lost 2 bases and the J gene lost 5 bases, with 13 bases spanning the gap. The chain's CDR3 is CASSQRGPVNNEQFF. Here the CDR3 DNA reads TGTGCCAGCAGCCAAAGAGGTCCGGTGAACAATGAGCAGTTCTTC.

This CDR3 reads CASSGSGGGPPLYNEQFF. The DNA of the CDR3 is TGTGCCAGCAGCGGAAGCGGGGGGGGTCCCCCCCTCTACAATGAGCAGTTCTTC. V is TRBV5-5 and J is TRBJ2-1; 10 positions match TRBD2. Germline V gives CDR1 SGHKS, CDR2 YYEKEE (reference sequence). The V gene end was trimmed by 4 bases and the J gene end by 3 bases; junction bases not matched to a gene: 13. The length of the CDR3 is 18 residues.

This clone was recorded only once. In DNA form, the CDR3 reads TGTGCCAGTAGTTCGGCTCGACAGGGGACCTACGAGCAGTACTTC. The encoded protein is CASSSARQGTYEQYF. The chain links TRBV19 to TRBJ2-7, with 8 positions matching TRBD1. Germline lookup yields CDR1 LNHDA and CDR2 SQIVND (reference sequence). The J segment lost 2 bases and the V segment lost 5 bases, leaving 8 bases of the junction unmatched. There are 15 residues in the CDR3.

The chain uses TRBV5-5 and TRBJ1-5; 7 positions agree with TRBD1. V shed 1 base, J shed 7 bases, and the junction held 8 bases outside the gene matches. CDR1 and CDR2 (germline): SGHKS, YYEKEE (reference sequence). The CDR3 extends over 15 amino acids. The CDR3 reads CASSLNRQGGQPQHF. As DNA, the CDR3 is TGTGCCAGCAGCTTGAATAGACAGGGTGGCCAGCCCCAGCATTTT.

The V call is TRBV9, the J call TRBJ2-5; D gene unclear. The CDR3 totals 14 residues. Trimming stripped 0 bases from V and 5 bases from J, with 11 bases between. Germline CDR1 is SGDLS and CDR2 is YYNGEE. The CDR3: CASSVDSFWETQYF. CDR3 DNA sequence: TGTGCCAGCAGCGTAGATAGCTTTTGGGAGACCCAGTACTTC.

The chain employs TRBV10-3 and TRBJ2-7; 9 bases are a match to TRBD2. The CDR3 loop spans 15 amino acids. Germline lookup yields CDR1 ENHRY and CDR2 SYGVKD. The trim removed 8 bases at V and 4 bases at J, leaving 12 bases unmatched. CDR3 coding DNA: TGTGCCATCTCCCTGAGGGCGGGGGGGCGGTACGAGCAGTACTTC. Residues: CAISLRAGGRYEQYF.

The chain employs TRBV5-6 and TRBJ1-5, with a tentative D call TRBD1 (5 bases). The V end lost 4 bases, the J end lost 4 bases, and 9 bases lay between the germline ends. CDR1 is SGHDT and CDR2 is YYEEEE in the germline V gene. The CDR3 totals 13 residues. CDR3 bases: TGTGCCAGCAGCCGACAGCCTAATCAGCCCCAGCATTTT. This codes for CASSRQPNQPQHF.

The chain employs TRBV18 and TRBJ2-7; weak D call: TRBD1 (7 bases). Germline values: CDR1 KGHSH, CDR2 LQKENI. The CDR3 length is 15 residues. V was pared by 6 bases and J by 1 base, with 16 bases between. CDR3 amino acids: CASSEGHRGSYEQYF. The CDR3 coding sequence is TGTGCCAGCTCGGAGGGTCACAGGGGATCCTACGAGCAGTACTTC.

The rearrangement links TRBV27 to TRBJ2-7; D uncertain. Trimming took off 5 bases at V and 2 bases at J, with 10 bases between the two ends. CDR3 length equals 13 residues. CDR1 and CDR2 (germline): MNHEY, SMNVEV (reference sequence). CDR3 bases: TGTGCCAGCAGTCCATTAGCTCCCTACGAGCAGTACTTC. This sequence encodes CASSPLAPYEQYF.

The chain carries TRBV19 and TRBJ1-4; 9 nucleotides agree with TRBD1. Trimming at V came to 4 bases and at J to 8 bases, leaving 8 bases not matched to a gene. Germline values: CDR1 LNHDA, CDR2 SQIVND (reference sequence). The CDR3 is 15 amino acids. The CDR3 DNA sequence: TGTGCCAGTAGTACACCCGGGACAGGGAGCGAAAAACTGTTTTTT. Protein sequence: CASSTPGTGSEKLFF.

The chain is built from TRBV25-1 and TRBJ1-2; 8 nucleotides line up with TRBD1. V gave up 10 bases and J gave up 5 bases; unmatched junction bases: 6. The CDR3 loop spans 12 amino acids. Germline CDR1 is MGHDK and CDR2 is SYGVNS. The CDR3 loop reads CATQGARYGYTF. The CDR3 coding sequence is TGTGCCACCCAGGGGGCGCGGTATGGCTACACCTTC.

This chain uses TRBV7-2 with TRBJ1-2; TRBD1 is a possible D gene (6 bases). The CDR3 is 15 amino acids. CDR1 is SGHTA and CDR2 is FQGNSA in the germline V gene. Trimming shortened V by 5 bases and J by 4 bases, and 17 bases separated the two germline ends. The CDR3 DNA reads TGTGCCAGCAGCCCAAGGACAGAGCAGACCTATGGCTACACCTTC. Its translation is CASSPRTEQTYGYTF.

The chain links TRBV5-1 to TRBJ2-1, with 9 bases fitting TRBD1. The CDR3 spans 15 residues. With 0 bases clipped from V and 6 bases from J, the junction kept 4 bases outside the gene matches. Germline-derived CDR1 and CDR2 are SGHRS and YFSETQ. The CDR3 region is CASSLAQGASNEQFF. The CDR3 nucleotides are TGCGCCAGCAGCTTGGCACAGGGGGCTTCCAATGAGCAGTTCTTC.

The CDR3 reads CATGTGGGTGELFF. In DNA, the CDR3 is TGTGCCACCGGGACAGGGGGCGGCACCGGGGAGCTGTTTTTT. This chain links TRBV6-5 with TRBJ2-2; 12 bases are a match to TRBD1. V gave up 10 bases and J gave up 4 bases; unmatched junction bases: 4. The germline CDR1 and CDR2 sequences are MNHEY and SVGAGI. This CDR3 is 14 amino acids long.

This clone was picked up one time. The chain couples TRBV7-2 to TRBJ2-3; 10 positions match TRBD2. The CDR3 has 15 residues. Looked up from germline, CDR1 is SGHTA and CDR2 is FQGNSA. V trimming: 2 bases; J trimming: 4 bases; junction bases outside the gene matches: 3. Here the CDR3 DNA reads TGTGCCAGCAGCTTAAGCGGGAGGGATGCAGATACGCAGTATTTT. It is translated as CASSLSGRDADTQYF.

The chain recombines TRBV5-4 with TRBJ2-3, with D possibly matching TRBD2 (5 bases). This CDR3 region has 16 residues. The V end lost 0 bases, the J end lost 0 bases, and 11 bases lay between the germline ends. Germline V gene lookup returns CDR1 SGHNT and CDR2 YYREEE (reference sequence). The CDR3 region is CASSLAGVPSTDTQYF. In DNA form, the CDR3 reads TGTGCCAGCAGCTTGGCCGGGGTACCCAGCACAGATACGCAGTATTTT.

The V gene is TRBV11-3, the J gene TRBJ2-1; D gene unclear. Trimming took off 3 bases at V and 8 bases at J, with 11 bases between the two ends. The CDR3 totals 13 residues. Per the germline V gene, CDR1 is SGHNT and CDR2 is YENEEA. The CDR3 protein is CASSFVSGHEQFF. CDR3 DNA: TGTGCCAGCAGCTTTGTATCGGGTCATGAGCAGTTCTTC.

The chain is built from TRBV6-1 and TRBJ1-2, with no clear D. CDR1 is MNHNS and CDR2 is SASEGT in the germline V gene. CDR3 length: 16 residues. V lost 0 bases to trimming and J lost 0 bases, with 11 bases between them. CDR3 loop: CASSEATWAANYGYTF. Written as DNA, the CDR3 is TGTGCCAGCAGTGAAGCGACCTGGGCAGCTAACTATGGCTACACCTTC.

Here the CDR3 reads CATAGGLRNQPQHF. CDR3 nucleotide sequence: TGTGCCACCGCGGGGGGGCTACGCAATCAGCCCCAGCATTTT. The chain recombines TRBV15 with TRBJ1-5, with a possible D match to TRBD1 (6 bases). Trimming removed 8 bases from V and 2 bases from J, with 13 bases in between. Germline V gives CDR1 LNHNV, CDR2 YYDKDF (reference sequence). This CDR3 has 14 amino acids. The full variable domain, completed using reference TRBV15 and TRBJ1-5, is DAMVIQNPRYQVTQFGKPVTLSCSQTLNHNVMYWYQQKSSQAPKLLFHYYDKDFNNEADTPDNFQSRRPNTSFCFLDIRSPGLGDTAMYLCATAGGLRNQPQHFGDGTRLSIL.

The rearrangement joins TRBV11-1 to TRBJ2-3, with D tentatively TRBD1 (5 bases). CDR1 is SGHAT and CDR2 is FQDESV in the germline V gene (reference sequence). The CDR3 runs 16 residues. V dropped 1 base and J dropped 1 base, with 12 bases sitting between them. The CDR3 nucleotides read TGTGCCAGCAGCTTAGTAGGGGCCCGCGGCACAGATACGCAGTATTTT. This gives the protein CASSLVGARGTDTQYF.

The V call is TRBV6-1, the J call TRBJ2-1; D gene unclear. Trimming shortened V by 3 bases and J by 2 bases, and 11 bases separated the two germline ends. CDR1 is MNHNS, CDR2 SASEGT, per germline. The CDR3 spans 15 residues. CDR3 loop: CASSDPIGAYNEQFF. In nucleotides, the CDR3 is TGTGCCAGCAGTGATCCCATCGGTGCCTACAATGAGCAGTTCTTC.